This paragraph reports one T cell receptor (beta chain). This clonotype was detected a few times. What antigen it recognizes has not been identified. No much larger clonotype is one base removed from it; base qualities were not supplied. The CDR3 has 15 amino acids, counting the end cysteine and phenylalanine. CDR3 DNA is the only sequence kept; it has 45 bases, read in frame from the first base. The germline V end is reduced by 10 bases and the J end by 7 bases; junction bases left unmatched: 15. CDR1 and CDR2 are read off the germline V gene as SGHTA and FQGNSA. The treatment or condition label here, explained by the study, means: allogeneic hematopoietic cell transplantation with graft depleted of TCRalphabeta T cells and CD19 B cells. TCRalphabeta/CD19-depleted allogeneic hematopoietic cell grafts were given to the transplant recipients, all of whom were children. The data derive from a study of T-cell reconstitution after alpha-beta-depleted transplantation in children (dated by TCRdb to about 2016). As for the study more broadly: Using TCR repertoire profiling, the study followed T-cell immune reconstitution in a quantitative way in children after TCRalphabeta/CD19-depleted allogeneic hematopoietic cell transplantation.

Summary of the overall study and its limitations: In some patients, high TCRbeta diversity at day 60 was attributed to recipient T cells and intrathymic progenitors that had survived conditioning. The apparently early recovery of alphabetaT-cell counts about two months after transplant reportedly depended on only several hundred rapidly expanded clones that came from non-depleted graft cells. Over the following months the frequencies of hyperexpanded clones went down, and after one year T-cell counts and TCRbeta diversity were mostly credited to newly produced T cells.

The method was PCR. The instrument was an Illumina HiSeq 2500. TCR libraries were prepared with molecular barcoding, using unique molecular identifiers to normalize TCRbeta repertoire quantification. TCRdb reanalyzed the raw reads on its own, using fastp at Q25 for trimming and MiXCR for clone calling, and kept in-frame beta chains. Entries that share a CDR3 protein sequence are merged under the most common genes and DNA. For this sample the table gives about 580,000 distinct CDR3 sequences, of which 23% were detected only once. Jointly, the top ten make up over 12% of the sample. The clonotype originates from a boy under two years old who had a stem cell transplant for acute myeloid leukemia, so the T cells may come from the graft donor. The specimen was PBMCs, mostly from graft donor cells, collected 360 days after TCRalphabeta/CD19-depleted stem cell transplant. The V and J genes are TRBV7-2 and TRBJ2-1; 8 of the junction bases match TRBD2. CDR3 protein: CATAGGGQLVNEQFF. Here is the DNA: TGTGCCACGGCAGGCGGGGGGCAGTTGGTGAATGAGCAGTTCTTC.